This is a list of T cell receptor beta chains from one sample in a study of Graves' ophthalmopathy and Graves' hyperthyroidism. Each CDR3 protein is one row after TCRdb ran MiXCR on the multiplex PCR reads. The sample holds hundreds of thousands of distinct CDR3 sequences; around 20% are singletons and the top ten take approximately 3.2%. The sequenced material came from peripheral blood. These receptors were obtained from a woman younger than 30 with stable Graves' hyperthyroidism. Each CDR3 is given with its conserved first and last residue. D genes are given only for firm matches. Clone size is given for some rows only: seen once, a few or many times, or a class if the clone is expanded.

d_gene | j_gene | v_gene | abundance | CDR3nt | CDR3aa
NA | TRBJ2-2 | TRBV19 | many | TGTGCCAGCGCGGTGGGACGGTTGAACACCGGGGAGCTGTTTTTT | CASAVGRLNTGELFF
NA | TRBJ2-7 | TRBV20-1 | many | TGCAGTGCTAGAGGAGAGGTGGCAGGGATCTACGAGCAGTACTTC | CSARGEVAGIYEQYF
NA | TRBJ1-5 | TRBV15 | many | TGTGCCACCAGCAGAGATGGGCGCCCCGCTCAGCCCCAGCATTTT | CATSRDGRPAQPQHF
NA | TRBJ2-7 | TRBV6-5 | many | TGTGCCAGCAGTTATCCCTCGTCAGGGAACTACGAGCAGTACTTC | CASSYPSSGNYEQYF
TRBD1 | TRBJ2-5 | TRBV5-1 | many | TGCGCCAGCAGCTCGACAGGGGCGAAAGAGACCCAGTACTTC | CASSSTGAKETQYF
NA | TRBJ1-1 | TRBV7-3 | many | TGTGCCAGCAGCTTACGGGCAGCCACTGAAGCTTTCTTT | CASSLRAATEAFF
NA | TRBJ2-5 | TRBV11-2 | many | TGTGCCAGCAGCTTTTACGGGGCGCGCCCCGGTGAGACCCAGTACTTC | CASSFYGARPGETQYF
TRBD1 | TRBJ1-2 | TRBV15 | few | TGTGCCACCAGCATTAGGGGGCGCGAGGCTGGCTACACCTTC | CATSIRGREAGYTF
TRBD2 | TRBJ2-7 | TRBV20-1 | NA | TGCAGTGCTAGGACCGGGACTAGCGGGAGTTCAGAGTACTTC | CSARTGTSGSSEYF
NA | TRBJ2-7 | TRBV7-2 | many | TGTGCCAGCAGCTTTTGGGACAACTCCTACGAGCAGTACTTC | CASSFWDNSYEQYF
TRBD2 | TRBJ2-5 | TRBV20-1 | many | TGCAGTGCTCCCGTGACTAGCGGGAGTGGAGAGACCCAGTACTTC | CSAPVTSGSGETQYF
NA | TRBJ2-5 | TRBV7-8 | many | TGTGCCAGCAGCTTAGTTGGCAGTTGGGGGGTCGAGACCCAGTACTTC | CASSLVGSWGVETQYF
TRBD1 | TRBJ1-1 | TRBV5-1 | NA | TGCGCCAGCAGCCGCACGGACAGGGGGGATTCTGAAGCTTTCTTT | CASSRTDRGDSEAFF
NA | TRBJ1-2 | TRBV6-5 | NA | TGTGCCAGCAGTTACCCCGAAAGATACGGCTACACCTTC | CASSYPERYGYTF
NA | TRBJ2-5 | TRBV28 | many | TGTGCCAGCAGTTGGGGACTTCAAGAGACCCAGTACTTC | CASSWGLQETQYF
NA | TRBJ1-1 | TRBV28 | many | TGTGCCAGCAGTACCGAAGGGGTAACTGCTTTCTTT | CASSTEGVTAFF
NA | TRBJ1-6 | TRBV7-2 | NA | TGTGCCAGCAGCTTAGATCCGGGTGCCTTTTCACCCCTCCACTTT | CASSLDPGAFSPLHF
TRBD2 | TRBJ2-5 | TRBV6-5 | many | TGTGCCAGCAGTTACTCCCTAGCGGGGGGGGAGACCCAGTACTTC | CASSYSLAGGETQYF
NA | TRBJ2-2 | TRBV6-4 | many | TGTGCCAGCAGCGGGCTAAGGCACACCGGGGAGCTGTTTTTT | CASSGLRHTGELFF
TRBD1 | TRBJ1-1 | TRBV10-1 | many | TGCGCCAGCAGTGAAGGGACAGGGGATACAGCTTTCTTT | CASSEGTGDTAFF
NA | TRBJ2-5 | TRBV6-1 | few | TGTGCCAGCGGGAGGGGGGGGAGGGGGGCCCAAGAGACCCAGTACTTC | CASGRGGRGAQETQYF
TRBD1 | TRBJ2-3 | TRBV25-1 | many | TGTGCCAGCAGTGAAGGACCCGACAGGGTAGATACGCAGTATTTT | CASSEGPDRVDTQYF
NA | TRBJ2-7 | TRBV28 | NA | TGTGCCAGCAGACCCGTCGTGAACCCGGGGGCGTACTTC | CASRPVVNPGAYF
NA | TRBJ2-5 | TRBV24-1 | NA | TGTGCCACCACTACGGGGTTAGTCGAAGAGACCCAGTACTTC | CATTTGLVEETQYF
NA | TRBJ1-1 | TRBV6-5 | NA | TGTGCCAGCAGTTCTTCTCGAATGAACACTGAAGCTTTCTTT | CASSSSRMNTEAFF
NA | TRBJ2-2 | TRBV6-2/TRBV6-3 | many | TGTGCCAGCCTTAGGGCTGGAGACACCGGGGAGCTGTTTTTT | CASLRAGDTGELFF
NA | TRBJ2-2 | TRBV6-1 | NA | TGTGCCAGCAGTAATTACAGGGAGGTCGGGGAGCTGTTTTTT | CASSNYREVGELFF
NA | TRBJ2-7 | TRBV20-1 | many | TGCAGTGCTAGCGTCCCACGACCCAGCCTCGCCTCCTACGAGCAGTACTTC | CSASVPRPSLASYEQYF
NA | TRBJ1-6 | TRBV20-1 | many | TGCAGTGCTAGAGTGGAAGGGCGGAACTATAATTCACCCCTCCACTTT | CSARVEGRNYNSPLHF
NA | TRBJ1-2 | TRBV2 | few | TGTGCCAGCAGTGAATCGGGCTACTTTTATGGCTACACCTTC | CASSESGYFYGYTF
NA | TRBJ1-1 | TRBV19 | many | TGTGCCAGTAGTGGACAGCTGAACACTGAAGCTTTCTTT | CASSGQLNTEAFF
NA | TRBJ2-7 | TRBV28 | NA | TGTGCCAGCAGCAACGGACTACCCGACTACGAGCAGTACTTC | CASSNGLPDYEQYF
TRBD1 | TRBJ1-2 | TRBV2 | few | TGTGCCAGCAATGAATCGACAGGGATGTGGGGCTACACCTTC | CASNESTGMWGYTF
NA | TRBJ2-5 | TRBV5-1 | many | TGCGCCAGCAGCTTGTCAACAGGGAGGGAAGAGACCCAGTACTTC | CASSLSTGREETQYF
NA | TRBJ2-7 | TRBV6-1 | once | TGTGCCAGCAGTGAAGTGTTAGAGGACTACGAGCAGTACTTC | CASSEVLEDYEQYF
NA | TRBJ2-2 | TRBV7-6 | many | TGTGCCAGCAGCTTAGCGCAGACCGGGGAGCTGTTTTTT | CASSLAQTGELFF
NA | TRBJ1-2 | TRBV6-2/TRBV6-3 | many | TGTGCCAGCAGATATCGGCAGGATTACTATGGCTACACCTTC | CASRYRQDYYGYTF
NA | TRBJ2-7 | TRBV19 | NA | TGTGCCAGTAGTACAGGTGTCTCCTACGAGCAGTACTTC | CASSTGVSYEQYF
NA | TRBJ1-6 | TRBV20-1 | few | TGCAGTGCTAGACCCCCCCCGGGGGTTAATTCACCCCTCCACTTT | CSARPPPGVNSPLHF
NA | TRBJ1-1 | TRBV2 | many | TGTGCCAGCAGCCCGACCGGTGTCCGCACTGAAGCTTTCTTT | CASSPTGVRTEAFF
NA | TRBJ1-2 | TRBV30 | NA | TGTGCCTGGAGTAACCCGGGTCCCACTTGGGGCTACACCTTC | CAWSNPGPTWGYTF
TRBD1 | TRBJ2-7 | TRBV6-1 | NA | TGTGCCAGCAGTCGGGACAGGGGATTCCACGAGCAGTACTTC | CASSRDRGFHEQYF
NA | TRBJ2-2 | TRBV24-1 | NA | TGTGCCACCAGTGATTTATTCAGCGGTTCCACCGGGGAGCTGTTTTTT | CATSDLFSGSTGELFF
NA | TRBJ2-2 | TRBV4-2 | many | TGTGCCAGCAGCCAAGAATTAGGGGAAACCGGGGAGCTGTTTTTT | CASSQELGETGELFF
TRBD1 | TRBJ2-7 | TRBV30 | many | TGTGCCTGGAGTAACGGACAGGGCAACCACGAGCAGTACTTC | CAWSNGQGNHEQYF
NA | TRBJ2-5 | TRBV2 | many | TGTGCCAGCAGTGGCTTGGGGGAGACCCAGTACTTC | CASSGLGETQYF
NA | TRBJ2-7 | TRBV7-2 | many | TGTGCCAGCAGTCAAGGATGGGACGAGCAGTACTTC | CASSQGWDEQYF
NA | TRBJ2-2 | TRBV6-1 | many | TGTGCCGGCAAGACGGGGCCATTTACCGGGGAGCTGTTTTTT | CAGKTGPFTGELFF
TRBD2 | TRBJ2-7 | TRBV12-3/TRBV12-4 | many | TGTGCCAGCAGTTTGGCAGCGGGAGGGGCCTACGAGCAGTACTTC | CASSLAAGGAYEQYF
TRBD1 | TRBJ1-1 | TRBV30 | many | TGTGCCTGGAGCCCAAAGGGACAGGGGAACACTGAAGCTTTCTTT | CAWSPKGQGNTEAFF
TRBD1 | TRBJ2-5 | TRBV7-9 | many | TGTGCCAGCAGCTTAGTTCAGCGGGACAGGGGGCGAGAGACCCAGTACTTC | CASSLVQRDRGRETQYF
NA | TRBJ2-5 | TRBV10-1 | many | TGCGCCAGCAGGGGATTCCAAGAGACCCAGTACTTC | CASRGFQETQYF
NA | TRBJ2-7 | TRBV2 | many | TGTGCCAGCAGAACCGGGTGGAGCCGGGGCTCCTACGAGCAGTACTTC | CASRTGWSRGSYEQYF
NA | TRBJ1-3 | TRBV2 | many | TGTGCCAGCAGTGCGGGCGGAAACACCATATATTTT | CASSAGGNTIYF
TRBD1 | TRBJ1-5 | TRBV6-1 | many | TGTGCCAGCGGACCGGGACAGACACCCGTTCAGCCCCAGCATTTT | CASGPGQTPVQPQHF
NA | TRBJ1-2 | TRBV18 | many | TGTGCCAGCTCACCACCCGGAGGAAACTATGGCTACACCTTC | CASSPPGGNYGYTF
NA | TRBJ1-2 | TRBV19 | many | TGTGCCAGTACCGACCCGACAGATGGCTACACCTTC | CASTDPTDGYTF
TRBD2 | TRBJ2-2 | TRBV5-1 | many | TGCGCCAGCAGACGACTAGCGGGGAACACCGGGGAGCTGTTTTTT | CASRRLAGNTGELFF
TRBD1 | TRBJ1-1 | TRBV9 | many | TGTGCCAGCAGCGTAGAGGGACAGGGCCTGAACACTGAAGCTTTCTTT | CASSVEGQGLNTEAFF
TRBD2 | TRBJ2-5 | TRBV27 | many | TGTGCCAGCAGTTTATCGCCTAGCGGGAGGAAGACCCAGTACTTC | CASSLSPSGRKTQYF